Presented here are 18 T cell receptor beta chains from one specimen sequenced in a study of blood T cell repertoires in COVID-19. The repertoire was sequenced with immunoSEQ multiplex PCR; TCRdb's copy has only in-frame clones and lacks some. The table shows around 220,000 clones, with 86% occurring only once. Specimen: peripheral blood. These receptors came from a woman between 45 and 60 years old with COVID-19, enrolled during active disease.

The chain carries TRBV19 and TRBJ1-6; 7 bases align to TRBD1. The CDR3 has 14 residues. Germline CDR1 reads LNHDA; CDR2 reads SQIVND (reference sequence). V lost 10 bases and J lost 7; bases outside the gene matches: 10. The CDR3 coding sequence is TGTGCCACTCAAGGGGACAGCGCAAATTCACCCCTCCACTTT. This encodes CATQGDSANSPLHF.

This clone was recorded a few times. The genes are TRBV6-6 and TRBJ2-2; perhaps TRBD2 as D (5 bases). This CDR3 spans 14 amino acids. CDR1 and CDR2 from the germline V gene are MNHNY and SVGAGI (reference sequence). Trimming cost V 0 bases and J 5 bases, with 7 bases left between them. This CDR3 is CASSYSGETGELFF. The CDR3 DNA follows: TGTGCCAGCAGTTACTCTGGGGAGACCGGGGAGCTGTTTTTT.

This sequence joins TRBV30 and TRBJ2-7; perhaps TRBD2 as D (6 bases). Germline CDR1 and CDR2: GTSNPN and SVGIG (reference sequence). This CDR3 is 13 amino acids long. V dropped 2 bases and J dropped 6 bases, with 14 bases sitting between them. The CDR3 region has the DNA TGTGCCTGGAGTTTACTTGTGGGGGGCGAGCAGTACTTC. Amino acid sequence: CAWSLLVGGEQYF.

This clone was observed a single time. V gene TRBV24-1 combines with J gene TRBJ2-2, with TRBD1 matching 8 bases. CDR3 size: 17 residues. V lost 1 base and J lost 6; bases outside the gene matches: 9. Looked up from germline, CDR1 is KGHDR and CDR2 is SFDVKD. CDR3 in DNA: TGTGCCACCAGTGATTTTACCCAGGGGGCCCGGGCCGGGGAGCTGTTTTTT. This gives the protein CATSDFTQGARAGELFF.

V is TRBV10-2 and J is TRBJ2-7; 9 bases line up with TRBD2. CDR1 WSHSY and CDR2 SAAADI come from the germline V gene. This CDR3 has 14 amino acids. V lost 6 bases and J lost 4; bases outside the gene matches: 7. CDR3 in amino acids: CASSLGSGGYEQYV. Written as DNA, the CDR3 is TGCGCCAGCAGCTTGGGGAGCGGGGGGTACGAGCAGTACGTC.

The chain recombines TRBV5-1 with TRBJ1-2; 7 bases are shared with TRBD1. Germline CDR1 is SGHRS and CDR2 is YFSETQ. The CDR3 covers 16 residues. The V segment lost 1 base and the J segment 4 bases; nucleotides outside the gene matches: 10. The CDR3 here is CASSLRPTGEPYGYTF. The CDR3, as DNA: TGCGCCAGCAGCTTGAGGCCAACAGGGGAACCCTATGGCTACACCTTC.

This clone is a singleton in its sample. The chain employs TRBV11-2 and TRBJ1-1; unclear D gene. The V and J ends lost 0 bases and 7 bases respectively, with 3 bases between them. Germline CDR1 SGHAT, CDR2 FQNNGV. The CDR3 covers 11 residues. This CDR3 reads CASSLDNEAFF. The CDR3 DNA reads TGTGCCAGCAGCTTAGACAATGAAGCTTTCTTT. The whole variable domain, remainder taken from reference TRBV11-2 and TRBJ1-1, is EAGVAQSPRYKIIEKRQSVAFWCNPISGHATLYWYQQILGQGPKLLIQFQNNGVVDDSQLPKDRFSAERLKGVDSTLKIQPAKLEDSAVYLCASSLDNEAFFGQGTRLTVV.

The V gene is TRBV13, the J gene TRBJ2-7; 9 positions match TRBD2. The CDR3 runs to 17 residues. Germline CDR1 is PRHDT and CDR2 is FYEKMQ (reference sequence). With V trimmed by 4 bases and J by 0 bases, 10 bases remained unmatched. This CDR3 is CASSSFGLAGNSYEQYF. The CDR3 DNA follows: TGTGCCAGCAGCTCCTTTGGCCTAGCGGGGAACTCCTACGAGCAGTACTTC.

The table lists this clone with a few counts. The CDR3 region is CASSLGTAYQPQHF. The CDR3 DNA follows: TGTGCCAGCAGCTTGGGGACAGCCTATCAGCCCCAGCATTTT. The gene calls are TRBV5-6 and TRBJ1-5; weak D call: TRBD1 (6 bases). Germline V CDR1 and CDR2: SGHDT, YYEEEE. Trimming cost V 0 bases and J 5 bases, with 9 bases left between them. The CDR3 contains 14 residues.

The CDR3 DNA sequence: TGTGCCAGCAGTCCCACAGGGTTTTGGACTGAAGCTTTCTTT. As protein: CASSPTGFWTEAFF. J is TRBJ1-1 and V is TRBV27; a weak D match, TRBD1 (6 bases). The V gene lost 5 bases and the J gene lost 5 bases, with 15 bases spanning the gap. Germline V CDR1 and CDR2: MNHEY, SMNVEV (reference sequence). This CDR3 has 14 amino acids.

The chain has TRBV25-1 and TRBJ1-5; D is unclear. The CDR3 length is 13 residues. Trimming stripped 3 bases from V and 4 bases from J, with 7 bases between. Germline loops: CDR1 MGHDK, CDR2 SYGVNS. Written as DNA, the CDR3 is TGTGCCAGCAGTGAGCACATTAATCAGCCCCAGCATTTT. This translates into CASSEHINQPQHF.

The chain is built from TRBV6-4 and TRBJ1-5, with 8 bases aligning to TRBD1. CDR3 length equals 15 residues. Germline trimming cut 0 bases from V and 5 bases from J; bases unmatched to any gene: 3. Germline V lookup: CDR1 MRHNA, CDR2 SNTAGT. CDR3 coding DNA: TGTGCCAGCAGTGACTCAGGGACAGGTTATCAGCCCCAGCATTTT. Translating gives CASSDSGTGYQPQHF.

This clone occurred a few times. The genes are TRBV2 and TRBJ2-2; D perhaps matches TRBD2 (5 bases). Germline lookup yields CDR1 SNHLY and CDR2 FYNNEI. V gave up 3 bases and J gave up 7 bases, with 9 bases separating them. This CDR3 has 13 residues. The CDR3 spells CASSDSGFGELFF. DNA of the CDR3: TGTGCCAGCAGTGATTCGGGGTTCGGGGAGCTGTTTTTT.

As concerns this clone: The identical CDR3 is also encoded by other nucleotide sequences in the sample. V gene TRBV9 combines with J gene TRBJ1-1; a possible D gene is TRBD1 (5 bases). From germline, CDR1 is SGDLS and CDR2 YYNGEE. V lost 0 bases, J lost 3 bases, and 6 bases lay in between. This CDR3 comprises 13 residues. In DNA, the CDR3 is TGTGCCAGCAGCGTAGGGGGGGACACTGAAGCTTTCTTT. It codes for CASSVGGDTEAFF.

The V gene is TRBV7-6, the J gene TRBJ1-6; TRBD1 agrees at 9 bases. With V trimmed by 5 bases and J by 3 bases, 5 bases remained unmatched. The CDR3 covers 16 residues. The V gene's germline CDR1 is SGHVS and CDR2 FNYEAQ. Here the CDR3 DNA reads TGTGCCAGCAGCCCCCGGACAGGGGACTATAATTCACCCCTCCACTTT. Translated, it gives CASSPRTGDYNSPLHF.

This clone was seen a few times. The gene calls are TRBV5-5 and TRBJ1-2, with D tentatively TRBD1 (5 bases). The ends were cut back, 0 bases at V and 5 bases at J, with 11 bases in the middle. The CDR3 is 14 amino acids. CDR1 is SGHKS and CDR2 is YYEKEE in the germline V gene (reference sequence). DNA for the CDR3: TGTGCCAGCAGCTTGGCGGGGGAAGGTTATGGCTACACCTTC. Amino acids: CASSLAGEGYGYTF.

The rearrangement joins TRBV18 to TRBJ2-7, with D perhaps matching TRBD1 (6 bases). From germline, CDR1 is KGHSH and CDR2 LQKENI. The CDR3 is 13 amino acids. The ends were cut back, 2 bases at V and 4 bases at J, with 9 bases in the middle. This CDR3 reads CASSPRGLYEQYF. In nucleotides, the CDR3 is TGTGCCAGCTCACCAAGGGGGTTATACGAGCAGTACTTC.

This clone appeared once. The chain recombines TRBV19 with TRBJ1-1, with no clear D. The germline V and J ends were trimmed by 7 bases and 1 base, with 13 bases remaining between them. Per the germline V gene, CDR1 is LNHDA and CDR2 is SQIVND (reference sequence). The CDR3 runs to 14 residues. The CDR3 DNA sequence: TGTGCCAGTAAGGAGGGAGCATGGAACACTGAAGCTTTCTTT. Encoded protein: CASKEGAWNTEAFF.